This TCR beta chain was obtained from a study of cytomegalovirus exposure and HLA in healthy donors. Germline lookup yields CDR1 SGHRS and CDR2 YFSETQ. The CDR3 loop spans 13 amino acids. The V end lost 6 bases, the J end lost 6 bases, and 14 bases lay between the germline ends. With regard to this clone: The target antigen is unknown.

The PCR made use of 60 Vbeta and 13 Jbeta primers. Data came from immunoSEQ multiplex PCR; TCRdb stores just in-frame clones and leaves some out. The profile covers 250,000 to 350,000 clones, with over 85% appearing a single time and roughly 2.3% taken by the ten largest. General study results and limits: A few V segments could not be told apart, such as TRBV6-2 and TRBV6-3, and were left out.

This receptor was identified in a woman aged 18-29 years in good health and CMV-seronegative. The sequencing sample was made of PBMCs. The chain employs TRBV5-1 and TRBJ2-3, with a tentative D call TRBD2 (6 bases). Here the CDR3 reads CASKLARGDTQYF. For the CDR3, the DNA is TGCGCCAGCAAACTAGCCCGGGGGGATACGCAGTATTTT.